This T cell receptor (beta chain) was sequenced in a study of radiotherapy plus CTLA-4 blockade in lung cancer. Background on the study: Disease control reached approximately 30%, with objective responses in roughly 19%.

The CDR3 has 14 amino acids. V gave up 4 bases and J gave up 3 bases; unmatched junction bases: 3. Germline V gene sequence: CDR1 SGHNT, CDR2 YYREEE (reference sequence). TCRdb's copy holds only in-frame clones and misses some; the assay was immunoSEQ multiplex PCR. Among about 36,000 clones listed, just under 75% were seen once. Sample: peripheral blood, taken from a patient treated with radiotherapy plus ipilimumab. The clonotype originates from a human donor with non-small cell lung cancer who had stable disease on radiotherapy plus ipilimumab. The V call is TRBV5-4, the J call TRBJ2-7, with 11 bases matching TRBD2. Here the CDR3 DNA reads TGTGCCAGCAGCAGAGGGACTAGCGGCTACGAGCAGTACTTC. Translating it yields CASSRGTSGYEQYF.